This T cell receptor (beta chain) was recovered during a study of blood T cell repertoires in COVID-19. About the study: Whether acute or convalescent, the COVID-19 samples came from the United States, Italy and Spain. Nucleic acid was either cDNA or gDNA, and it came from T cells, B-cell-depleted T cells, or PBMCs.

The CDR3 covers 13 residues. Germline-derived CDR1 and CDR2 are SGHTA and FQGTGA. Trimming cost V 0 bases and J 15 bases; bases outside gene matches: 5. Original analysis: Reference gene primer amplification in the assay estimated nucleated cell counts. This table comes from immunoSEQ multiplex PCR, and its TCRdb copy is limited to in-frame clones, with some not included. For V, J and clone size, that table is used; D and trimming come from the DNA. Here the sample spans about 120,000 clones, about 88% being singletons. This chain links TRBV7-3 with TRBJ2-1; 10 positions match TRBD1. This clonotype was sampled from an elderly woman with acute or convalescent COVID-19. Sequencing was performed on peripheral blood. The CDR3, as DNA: TGTGCCAGCAGCTTAACGCCGGGACAGGGGTCGTTCTTC. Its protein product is CASSLTPGQGSFF.